A single sample is the source of the 29 T cell receptor beta chains below, sequenced in a study of OX40 agonist ivuxolimab in advanced cancers. Sequenced by immunoSEQ multiplex PCR; TCRdb stores in-frame clones only, minus some. Of tens of thousands of clones detected, 91% appear once; the ten largest clones hold about 7.6%. Sequences were derived from CD4+ or CD8+ T cells sorted from blood, sampled in a trial of the OX40 agonist ivuxolimab. These receptors were taken from an adult with an advanced solid tumor such as melanoma, head and neck, liver or kidney cancer.

Only one count was recorded for this clone. V is TRBV9 and J is TRBJ1-2, with TRBD1 matching over 8 bases. The V gene end was trimmed by 3 bases and the J gene end by 8 bases; junction bases not matched to a gene: 9. From germline, CDR1 is SGDLS and CDR2 YYNGEE. The CDR3 runs to 14 residues. CDR3 amino acids: CASSGTGTGPGYTF. CDR3 sequence (DNA): TGTGCCAGCAGCGGAACCGGGACAGGTCCCGGCTACACCTTC.

V and J are TRBV6-1 and TRBJ2-7; the D gene is possibly TRBD1 (6 bases). The germline V gene has CDR1 MNHNS and CDR2 SASEGT. The CDR3 is 16 amino acids. V was cut by 4 bases and J by 5 bases, with 21 bases left in between. Written as DNA, the CDR3 is TGTGCCAGCAGTGGGGGGATGGGACACAGCGTCGACGAGCAGTACTTC. This sequence encodes CASSGGMGHSVDEQYF.

The V gene is TRBV11-2, the J gene TRBJ1-2, with D possibly being TRBD1 (5 bases). The CDR3 runs to 14 residues. V lost 3 bases and J lost 2, with 10 bases in between. The germline gives CDR1 SGHAT, CDR2 FQNNGV. The CDR3 DNA reads as TGTGCCAGCAGCTTTACAGGAGCCAACTATGGCTACACCTTC. It specifies CASSFTGANYGYTF.

This clone showed up just once. The rearrangement links TRBV27 to TRBJ1-3, with D perhaps matching TRBD1 (5 bases). Germline V lookup: CDR1 MNHEY, CDR2 SMNVEV (reference sequence). The CDR3 totals 15 residues. V was shortened by 6 bases and J by 0 bases, with 12 bases between the two germline ends. CDR3 sequence (DNA): TGTGCCAGCAGCGACAGCGCAAGCTCTGGAAACACCATATATTTT. Translating gives CASSDSASSGNTIYF.

This chain connects TRBV7-6 to TRBJ1-1; 9 nucleotides line up with TRBD1. The CDR3 runs to 17 residues. From germline, CDR1 is SGHVS and CDR2 FNYEAQ. The V and J ends lost 2 bases and 0 bases, in that order; junction bases with no gene match: 7. The CDR3 region is CASSLPRTGDMNTEAFF. The CDR3, as DNA: TGTGCCAGCAGCTTACCCCGGACAGGGGACATGAACACTGAAGCTTTCTTT.

This clone occurred a few times. The rearrangement joins TRBV18 to TRBJ2-1; TRBD2 aligns across 9 bases. The germline CDR1 and CDR2 sequences are KGHSH and LQKENI. CDR3 length: 16 residues. J gave up 9 bases and V 0 bases, and 9 bases lay outside the gene matches. In DNA form, the CDR3 reads TGTGCCAGCTCACCACCGTCCCTAGCGGGATCCTTTGAGCAGTTCTTC. This codes for CASSPPSLAGSFEQFF.

Only a few counts were recorded for this clone. The chain is built from TRBV6-5 and TRBJ1-5; D is possibly TRBD1 (6 bases). Germline V CDR1 and CDR2: MNHEY, SVGAGI. The CDR3 has 15 amino acids. Trimming took off 0 bases at V and 7 bases at J, with 13 bases between the two ends. The CDR3 protein is CASSYSRGRGQPQHF. DNA for the CDR3: TGTGCCAGCAGTTACTCCAGGGGACGCGGGCAGCCCCAGCATTTT.

The rearrangement links TRBV6-5 to TRBJ2-3; D remains ambiguous. The CDR3 runs to 12 residues. Trimming removed 2 bases at V and 6 bases at J, with 6 bases between. Germline-derived CDR1 and CDR2 are MNHEY and SVGAGI. The DNA of the CDR3 is TGTGCCAGCAGTTACGGCCCGGATACGCAGTATTTT. The encoded protein is CASSYGPDTQYF.

The chain is built from TRBV19 and TRBJ1-5; weak D call: TRBD1 (6 bases). Germline V CDR1 and CDR2: LNHDA, SQIVND (reference sequence). The V end lost 5 bases, the J end lost 4 bases, and 9 bases lay between the germline ends. The CDR3 length is 13 residues. The CDR3 loop is CASSPGTNQPQHF. For the CDR3, the DNA is TGTGCCAGTAGTCCAGGGACAAATCAGCCCCAGCATTTT.

CDR3 region: CASSLFPDTQYF. In DNA, the CDR3 is TGTGCCAGCAGTTTATTTCCAGATACGCAGTATTTT. The V call is TRBV27, the J call TRBJ2-3; D is unresolved. The CDR3 is made up of 12 amino acids. Per germline, CDR1 MNHEY and CDR2 SMNVEV (reference sequence). Deletions cut 1 base from V and 4 bases from J, with 3 bases between.

The rearrangement uses TRBV6-6 and TRBJ1-5, with TRBD1 matching 8 bases. CDR1 and CDR2 (germline): MNHNY, SVGAGI (reference sequence). The CDR3 is 15 residues long. V was clipped by 6 bases and J by 5 bases; unmatched bases: 9. The chain's CDR3 is CASRGGQGAYQPQHF. CDR3 DNA sequence: TGTGCCAGCAGGGGTGGACAGGGCGCTTATCAGCCCCAGCATTTT.

The chain links TRBV12-5 to TRBJ1-3; the D gene is possibly TRBD1 (5 bases). V dropped 7 bases and J dropped 2 bases, with 15 bases sitting between them. Per germline, CDR1 LGHNT and CDR2 FRNRAP. The CDR3 sequence is 15 residues long. CDR3 sequence (DNA): TGTGCTAGTGCACCCCTTGGAGGGGCTGGAAACACCATATATTTT. Residues: CASAPLGGAGNTIYF.

The chain is built from TRBV28 and TRBJ2-5; no reliable D call. The length of the CDR3 is 11 residues. V was trimmed by 4 bases and J by 11 bases, leaving 11 bases between them. Germline CDR1 reads MDHEN; CDR2 reads SYDVKM. Here the CDR3 DNA reads TGTGCCAGCAGTTCCCTCGACGTGCAGTACTTC. It is translated as CASSSLDVQYF. The whole variable domain, filled in from reference TRBV28 and TRBJ2-5, reads DVKVTQSSRYLVKRTGEKVFLECVQDMDHENMFWYRQDPGLGLRLIYFSYDVKMKEKGDIPEGYSVSREKKERFSLILESASTNQTSMYLCASSSLDVQYFGPGTRLLVL.

The V gene is TRBV9, the J gene TRBJ2-3, with D possibly TRBD1 on 6 matching bases. CDR3 length: 15 residues. V shed 0 bases and J shed 6 bases, with 14 bases lying between them. Per the germline V gene, CDR1 is SGDLS and CDR2 is YYNGEE. The CDR3 loop is CASSVEGVLVDTQYF. In DNA, the CDR3 is TGTGCCAGCAGCGTAGAGGGGGTATTGGTGGATACGCAGTATTTT.

The chain carries TRBV27 and TRBJ2-7, with unresolved D. V lost 0 bases to trimming and J lost 2 bases, with 5 bases between them. The CDR3 sequence is 13 residues long. Germline V CDR1 and CDR2: MNHEY, SMNVEV (reference sequence). CDR3 sequence reads: CASSLSVPYEQYF. In DNA, the CDR3 is TGTGCCAGCAGTTTATCGGTCCCCTACGAGCAGTACTTC.

The genes are TRBV2 and TRBJ1-5; TRBD1 matches 9 bases. Germline values: CDR1 SNHLY, CDR2 FYNNEI. The CDR3 loop spans 16 amino acids. V shed 6 bases, J shed 2 bases, and the junction held 8 bases outside the gene matches. CDR3 sequence: CASSITGTGRNQPQHF. The CDR3 nucleotides are TGTGCCAGCAGCATAACGGGGACAGGGCGCAATCAGCCCCAGCATTTT.

The chain joins TRBV6-1 to TRBJ2-5; the match to TRBD2 covers 9 bases. The CDR3 has 18 amino acids. Trimming cost V 1 base and J 5 bases; bases outside gene matches: 14. Germline loops: CDR1 MNHNS, CDR2 SASEGT. The CDR3 DNA reads as TGTGCCAGCAGTGAAGTCGATTTGAGGGGACTAGCTTTGGAGACCCAGTACTTC. Translating gives CASSEVDLRGLALETQYF.

This clone was observed once. The chain joins TRBV29-1 to TRBJ1-2, with no clear D. Germline V gene sequence: CDR1 SQVTM, CDR2 ANQGSEA. Trimming cost V 7 bases and J 4 bases, with 16 bases left between them. The CDR3 totals 13 residues. The CDR3: CSAEARAPYGYTF. CDR3 in DNA: TGCAGCGCTGAGGCCCGGGCTCCCTATGGCTACACCTTC.

The J gene is TRBJ2-5, the V gene TRBV4-1; 8 bases are a match to TRBD2. The V gene's germline CDR1 is MGHRA and CDR2 YSYEKL. This CDR3 is built from 16 residues. V gave up 0 bases and J gave up 5 bases; unmatched junction bases: 8. The CDR3 DNA is TGCGCCAGCAGCCAAGAACAGCGGGGGCTCGCGGAGACCCAGTACTTC. Translation: CASSQEQRGLAETQYF.

V gene TRBV6-5 combines with J gene TRBJ1-2; tentative D call: TRBD1 (5 bases). Germline CDR1 is MNHEY and CDR2 is SVGAGI. The CDR3 extends over 13 amino acids. Trimming took off 5 bases at V and 5 bases at J, with 12 bases between the two ends. The CDR3, as DNA: TGTGCCAGCAGTCCCGGGGCCTTTTATGGCTACACCTTC. It specifies CASSPGAFYGYTF.

This clone was detected once. The rearrangement joins TRBV6-5 to TRBJ1-5; D is possibly TRBD1 (5 bases). Germline V gene lookup returns CDR1 MNHEY and CDR2 SVGAGI. V was cut by 0 bases and J by 11 bases, with 14 bases left in between. This CDR3 region has 14 residues. The CDR3 loop is CASSYSIKGPTQHF. In DNA, the CDR3 is TGTGCCAGCAGTTACTCGATCAAGGGGCCGACCCAGCATTTT.

The gene calls are TRBV6-7 and TRBJ2-7, with no clear D. TRBV6-7 qualifies as an ORF whose function is uncertain. The V end lost 2 bases, the J end lost 5 bases, and 1 base lay between the germline ends. CDR3 length: 10 amino acids. The DNA of the CDR3 is TGTGCCAGCAGTTACCACGAGCAGTACTTC. It specifies CASSYHEQYF.

The chain links TRBV11-3 to TRBJ2-3, with 12 bases aligning to TRBD2. The CDR3 length is 15 residues. Trimming took 2 bases from V and 6 from J; bases not matched to a gene: 3. From germline, CDR1 is SGHNT and CDR2 YENEEA. CDR3 nucleotide sequence: TGTGCCAGCAGCTTACTAGCGGGAGGGATGGATACGCAGTATTTT. It codes for CASSLLAGGMDTQYF. The entire variable domain, with the rest obtained from reference TRBV11-3 and TRBJ2-3, is as follows: EAGVVQSPRYKIIEKKQPVAFWCNPISGHNTLYWYLQNLGQGPELLIRYENEEAVDDSQLPKDRFSAERLKGVDSTLKIQPAELGDSAVYLCASSLLAGGMDTQYFGPGTRLTVL.

The V and J genes are TRBV21-1 and TRBJ2-7; no DNA check was done on the table's D call, TRBD1. TRBV21-1 is deemed a pseudogene. The CDR3 covers 17 residues. The CDR3 region is CASSRTGGLPLSYEQYF. The CDR3 nucleotides read TGTGCCAGCAGCAGGACAGGGGGTCTCCCCTTATCCTACGAGCAGTACTTC.

V usage is TRBV23-1 and J usage is TRBJ2-3; TRBD2 is a possible D gene (6 bases). TRBV23-1 is an ORF, with its function uncertain. The V end lost 3 bases, the J end lost 9 bases, and 16 bases lay between the germline ends. This CDR3 comprises 14 residues. The CDR3 is CASSHNAGRRTQYF. The CDR3 region has the DNA TGCGCCAGCAGTCACAATGCGGGGAGGAGGACGCAGTATTTT.

The CDR3 DNA reads TGCAGCGTAGGGACAGGGGGCGCGGTTGGCTACACCTTC. It translates to CSVGTGGAVGYTF. The chain carries TRBV29-1 and TRBJ1-2; 12 bases agree with TRBD1. Germline loops: CDR1 SQVTM, CDR2 ANQGSEA. The CDR3 spans 13 residues. With 6 bases clipped from V and 7 bases from J, the junction kept 6 bases outside the gene matches.

The gene calls are TRBV30 and TRBJ2-2; D gene unclear. The CDR3 has 12 amino acids. The ends were cut back, 3 bases at V and 7 bases at J, with 9 bases in the middle. CDR1 is GTSNPN and CDR2 is SVGIG in the germline V gene (reference sequence). DNA for the CDR3: TGTGCCTGGAGCCTTTCGATCGGGGAGCTGTTTTTT. Translated: CAWSLSIGELFF. The entire variable domain, with the rest obtained from reference TRBV30 and TRBJ2-2, is as follows: SQTIHQWPATLVQPVGSPLSLECTVEGTSNPNLYWYRQAAGRGLQLLFYSVGIGQISSEVPQNLSASRPQDRQFILSSKKLLLSDSGFYLCAWSLSIGELFFGEGSRLTVL.

The rearrangement joins TRBV6-1 to TRBJ2-7, with TRBD1 identical over 7 bases. V dropped 7 bases and J dropped 3; count of bases not matched to a gene: 12. This CDR3 is built from 15 residues. The germline V gene encodes CDR1 MNHNS and CDR2 SASEGT. CDR3 loop: CASKGAPLRDYEQYV. CDR3 nucleotide sequence: TGTGCCAGCAAGGGGGCCCCGCTCCGGGACTACGAGCAGTACGTC.

The chain is built from TRBV28 and TRBJ2-4; D is ambiguous. This CDR3 is 15 amino acids long. Trimming removed 5 bases from V and 0 bases from J, with 11 bases in between. The germline V gene has CDR1 MDHEN and CDR2 SYDVKM. CDR3: CASSPPHLAKNIQYF. The CDR3 bases are TGTGCCAGCAGTCCCCCGCATCTAGCCAAAAACATTCAGTACTTC.